This TCR beta chain was sequenced in a study of cytomegalovirus exposure and HLA in healthy donors. Regarding the study as a whole: Rates of TCR association differed by HLA locus in a later analysis, with DRB1 highest and HLA-C lowest. Later, an analysis found that common viral pathogens appeared to be linked with several of the most significant clusters.

As for this clone: Its antigen is not identified.

The germline gives CDR1 LNHDA, CDR2 SQIVND (reference sequence). CDR3 length equals 17 residues. Trimming cost V 6 bases and J 7 bases; bases outside gene matches: 14. The PCR ran on 60 Vbeta and 13 Jbeta primers. Generated by immunoSEQ multiplex PCR, the TCRdb table keeps only in-frame clones and is missing some. The data contain under 200,000 clones, 79% of them seen just once; the ten biggest clones take up roughly 0.64%. This clonotype originated in a woman aged 40 to 50 in good health and CMV-seronegative. The source material was PBMCs. This chain joins TRBV19 and TRBJ1-5; the match to TRBD1 covers 11 bases. As DNA, the CDR3 is TGTGCCAGTAGCTTCTTAGGACAGGGGGCGAGGATGCAGCCCCAGCATTTT. Protein: CASSFLGQGARMQPQHF.